The entry that follows covers one T cell receptor (beta chain) sequence. This sample was included in a study of blood T cell repertoires in COVID-19. Generated by immunoSEQ multiplex PCR, the TCRdb table keeps only in-frame clones and is missing some. The sample records more than 200,000 clones, 75% to 90% being singletons. The CDR3 extends over 13 amino acids. Losses at the gene ends were 4 bases for V and 10 bases for J; bases not matched to a gene: 4. Germline V gene data show CDR1 as LNHNV and CDR2 as YYDKDF (reference sequence). Sequencing was carried out using PBMCs or T cells enriched from blood (not recorded which). This rearrangement joins TRBV15 to TRBJ1-6, with 7 bases fitting TRBD1. This clonotype was sampled from a woman between 25 and 40 years old who had recovered from COVID-19. The CDR3 DNA reads as TGTGCCACCAGCAACAGGGGTGGGTCACCCCTCCACTTT. It translates to CATSNRGGSPLHF.